One sample yielded the 8 T cell receptor beta chains listed below, sequenced in a study of regulatory dendritic cells for organ transplantation. Data came from immunoSEQ multiplex PCR; TCRdb stores just in-frame clones and leaves some out. The repertoire holds under 25,000 clones, with 74% as singletons. Sequencing was carried out using memory CD4+ T cells from blood. As to subset: CD45RO+ memory T cells. All receptors derive from a human donor in good health.

V gene TRBV5-4 combines with J gene TRBJ2-7; the D is unclear. Trimming left V 4 bases short and J 7 bases short, with 15 bases between. Per the germline V gene, CDR1 is SGHNT and CDR2 is YYREEE (reference sequence). The CDR3 is 13 residues long. The CDR3 DNA follows: TGTGCCAGCAGCCGCCGGAGCTCCACGGAGCAGTACTTC. Encoded protein: CASSRRSSTEQYF.

Worth noting for this clone: The same CDR3 also results from other DNA sequences found in this sample. The CDR3: CASIPRAQETQYF. CDR3 nucleotide sequence: TGTGCCAGCATTCCGCGTGCCCAAGAGACCCAGTACTTC. The J gene is TRBJ2-5, the V gene TRBV11-3; D ambiguous. Germline CDR1 and CDR2: SGHNT and YENEEA. CDR3 length equals 13 residues. The V gene lost 7 bases and the J gene lost 1 base, with 10 bases spanning the gap. Full variable domain (missing parts from reference TRBV11-3 and TRBJ2-5): EAGVVQSPRYKIIEKKQPVAFWCNPISGHNTLYWYLQNLGQGPELLIRYENEEAVDDSQLPKDRFSAERLKGVDSTLKIQPAELGDSAVYLCASIPRAQETQYFGPGTRLLVL.

The genes are TRBV11-3 and TRBJ2-3, with D maybe TRBD1 (6 bases). CDR1 and CDR2 (germline): SGHNT, YENEEA. Trimming took off 6 bases at V and 6 bases at J, with 16 bases between the two ends. The CDR3 is 14 amino acids. Written as DNA, the CDR3 is TGTGCCAGCAGTCAAAATCAGGGGTCGGATACGCAGTATTTT. Translation: CASSQNQGSDTQYF.

The rearrangement uses TRBV10-3 and TRBJ1-3; D perhaps matches TRBD1 (6 bases). Looked up from germline, CDR1 is ENHRY and CDR2 is SYGVKD. With 4 bases removed from V and 4 bases from J, the gap between germline ends came to 11 bases. The CDR3 runs 14 residues. The CDR3 spells CAISVGTLGNTIYF. The CDR3 DNA reads as TGTGCCATCAGTGTGGGGACACTCGGAAACACCATATATTTT.

The chain couples TRBV7-9 to TRBJ2-3; no reliable D call. V shed 1 base and J shed 0 bases, with 8 bases lying between them. CDR3 length: 15 amino acids. The germline gives CDR1 SEHNR, CDR2 FQNEAQ (reference sequence). DNA of the CDR3: TGTGCCAGCAGCTTAGGTTCCCCGAGCACAGATACGCAGTATTTT. The encoded protein is CASSLGSPSTDTQYF.

V usage is TRBV4-3 and J usage is TRBJ2-1; D might be TRBD2 (6 bases). Germline V gene sequence: CDR1 LGHNA, CDR2 YSLEER. CDR3 length: 13 residues. Trimming pared 2 bases from V and 9 bases from J, leaving 11 bases between. CDR3 residues: CASSQQTRFEQFF. CDR3 nucleotide sequence: TGCGCCAGCAGCCAACAGACTAGATTTGAGCAGTTCTTC.

This chain uses TRBV19 with TRBJ2-2; 11 nucleotides line up with TRBD2. The CDR3 length is 17 residues. Trimming removed 4 bases from V and 2 bases from J; junction bases left unmatched: 6. Germline assignment: CDR1 LNHDA and CDR2 SQIVND (reference sequence). DNA for the CDR3: TGTGCCAGTAGTAGCCCGGGACTAGCGGCAAACACCGGGGAGCTGTTTTTT. This gives the protein CASSSPGLAANTGELFF.

The rearrangement uses TRBV5-5 and TRBJ1-2; perhaps TRBD1 as D (6 bases). The ends were cut back, 2 bases at V and 2 bases at J, with 10 bases in the middle. The CDR3 totals 14 residues. Germline V lookup: CDR1 SGHKS, CDR2 YYEKEE (reference sequence). CDR3 protein: CASSFLTGNYGYTF. In DNA, the CDR3 is TGTGCCAGCAGCTTCCTTACAGGGAACTATGGCTACACCTTC.